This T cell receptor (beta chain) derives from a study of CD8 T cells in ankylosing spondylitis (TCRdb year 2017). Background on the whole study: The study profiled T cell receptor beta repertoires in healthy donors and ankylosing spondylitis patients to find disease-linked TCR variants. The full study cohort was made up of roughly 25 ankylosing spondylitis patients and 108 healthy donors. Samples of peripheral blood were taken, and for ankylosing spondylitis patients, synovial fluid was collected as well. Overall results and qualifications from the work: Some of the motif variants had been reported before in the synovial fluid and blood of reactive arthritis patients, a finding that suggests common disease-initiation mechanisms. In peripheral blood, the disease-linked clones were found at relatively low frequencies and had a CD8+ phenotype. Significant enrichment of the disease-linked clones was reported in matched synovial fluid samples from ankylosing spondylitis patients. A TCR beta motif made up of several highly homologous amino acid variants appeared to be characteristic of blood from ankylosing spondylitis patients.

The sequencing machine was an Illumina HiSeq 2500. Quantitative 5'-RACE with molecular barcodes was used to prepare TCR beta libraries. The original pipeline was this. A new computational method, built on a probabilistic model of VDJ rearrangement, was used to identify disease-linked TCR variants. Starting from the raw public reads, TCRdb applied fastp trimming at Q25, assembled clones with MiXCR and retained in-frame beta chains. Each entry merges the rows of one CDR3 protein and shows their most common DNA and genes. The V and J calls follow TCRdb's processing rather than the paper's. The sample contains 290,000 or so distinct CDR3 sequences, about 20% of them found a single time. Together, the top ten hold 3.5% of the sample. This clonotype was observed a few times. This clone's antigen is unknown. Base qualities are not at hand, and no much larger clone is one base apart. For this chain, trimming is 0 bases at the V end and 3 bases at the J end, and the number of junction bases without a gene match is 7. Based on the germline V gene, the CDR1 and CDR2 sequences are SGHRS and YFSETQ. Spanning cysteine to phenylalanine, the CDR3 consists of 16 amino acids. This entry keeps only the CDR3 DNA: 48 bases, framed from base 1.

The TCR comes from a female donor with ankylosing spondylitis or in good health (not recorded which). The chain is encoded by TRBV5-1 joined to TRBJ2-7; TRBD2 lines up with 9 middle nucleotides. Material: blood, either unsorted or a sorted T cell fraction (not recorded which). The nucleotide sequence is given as TGCGCCAGCAGCTTGGCCAGCGGGGGGCGAATCTACGAGCAGTACTTC. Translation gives CASSLASGGRIYEQYF. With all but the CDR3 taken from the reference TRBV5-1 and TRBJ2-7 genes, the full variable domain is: KAGVTQTPRYLIKTRGQQVTLSCSPISGHRSVSWYQQTPGQGLQFLFEYFSETQRNKGNFPGRFSGRQFSNSRSEMNVSTLELGDSALYLCASSLASGGRIYEQYFGPGTRLTVT.